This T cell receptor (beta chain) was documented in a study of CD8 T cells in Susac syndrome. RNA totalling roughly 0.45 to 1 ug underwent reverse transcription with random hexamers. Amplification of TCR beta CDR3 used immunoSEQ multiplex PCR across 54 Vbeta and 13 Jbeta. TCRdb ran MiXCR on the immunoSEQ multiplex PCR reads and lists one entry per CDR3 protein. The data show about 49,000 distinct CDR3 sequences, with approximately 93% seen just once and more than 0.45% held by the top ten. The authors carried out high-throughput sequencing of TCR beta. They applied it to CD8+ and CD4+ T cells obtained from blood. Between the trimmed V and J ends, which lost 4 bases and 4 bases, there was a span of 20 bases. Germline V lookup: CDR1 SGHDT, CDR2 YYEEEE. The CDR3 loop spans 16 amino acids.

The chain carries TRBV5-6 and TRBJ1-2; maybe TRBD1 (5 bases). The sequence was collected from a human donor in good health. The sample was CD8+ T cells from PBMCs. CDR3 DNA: TGTGCCAGCAGCCATCGGTCTGGGACGGTTCTCTATGGCTACACCTTC. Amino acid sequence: CASSHRSGTVLYGYTF.